A selection of T cell receptor beta chains follows, all from one sample in a study of T cell clonotyping in hematopoietic cell transplantation. Only in-frame clones appear in the TCRdb table, and some are missing; sequencing was by immunoSEQ multiplex PCR. This table holds approximately 30,000 clones, about 94% found once. Sequencing was done on a sample of peripheral blood mononuclear cells. Receptors were obtained from a man aged 45-65 years in good health. Some clones in this sample may be carry-over from other donors' samples. Both conserved end residues are part of each CDR3. Fields, in order: V gene, D gene, clone size, J gene, CDR3 DNA, CDR3 protein. D genes are given only for firm matches. Size values are once, few and many counts, or a class for expanded clones, and some rows have none.

TRBV5-8	TRBD1	-	TRBJ1-5	TGTGCCAGCAGCCCTACCGGGACAGGGAGGAGAACCCAGCATTTT	CASSPTGTGRRTQHF
TRBV5-1	-	-	TRBJ1-1	TGCGCCAGCAGCTTGGGCTCGACAGGCGGGAACACTGAAGCTTTCTTT	CASSLGSTGGNTEAFF
TRBV19	-	-	TRBJ2-7	TGTGCCAGTAGCAATAAAGGAGGGCCACGAGGAGGCTACGAGCAGTACTTC	CASSNKGGPRGGYEQYF
TRBV9	-	once	TRBJ2-2	TGTGCCAGCCTCGGGACGAACACCGGGGAGCTGTTTTTT	CASLGTNTGELFF
TRBV27	-	-	TRBJ1-5	TGTGCCAGTGGGGATGTTGGGGCTGAGGGCAATCAGCCCCAGCATTTT	CASGDVGAEGNQPQHF
TRBV6-5	TRBD1	-	TRBJ1-2	TGTGCCAGCAGTCGACAGGGCAAAAACTATGGCTACACCTTC	CASSRQGKNYGYTF
TRBV28	-	-	TRBJ2-3	TGTGCCAGCAGCTCTCAGGCAGGGTTCCCAGATACGCAGTATTTT	CASSSQAGFPDTQYF
TRBV5-1	-	-	TRBJ2-3	TGCGCCAGCAGGGTAGATTCAGATACGCAGTATTTT	CASRVDSDTQYF
TRBV27	TRBD1	-	TRBJ1-1	TGTGCCAGCAGTCTTTCGGGACAGTTGAACACTGAAGCTTTCTTT	CASSLSGQLNTEAFF
TRBV20-1	-	-	TRBJ2-3	TGCAGGACCGGCATGGATACGCAGTATTTT	CRTGMDTQYF
TRBV27	TRBD1	-	TRBJ1-5	TGTGCCAGCAGTAAACTGCTGGACAGGAAAAATCAGCCCCAGCATTTT	CASSKLLDRKNQPQHF
TRBV7-2	TRBD1	-	TRBJ1-2	TGTGCCAGCAGTTGGGACAGGGACTATGGCTACACCTTC	CASSWDRDYGYTF
TRBV9	TRBD2	-	TRBJ2-3	TGTGCCAGCAGCGTTAGCGGGGGGTCTAGCACAGATACGCAGTATTTT	CASSVSGGSSTDTQYF
TRBV6-5	-	-	TRBJ2-2	TGTGCCAGCAGTACCGGGACTGGGGGGAAAAAGCTGTTTTTT	CASSTGTGGKKLFF
TRBV2	-	once	TRBJ2-7	TGTGCCAGCAGTGGGCTTCCAGGGGACCTAGCCTACGAGCAGTACTTC	CASSGLPGDLAYEQYF
TRBV5-6	TRBD2	-	TRBJ2-1	TGTGCCAGCAGCCGTCGGACTAGCGGGGTATACAATGAGCAGTTCTTC	CASSRRTSGVYNEQFF
TRBV6-6	-	-	TRBJ1-1	TGTGCCAGCTCACCCGGGACAGAAGCTTTCTTT	CASSPGTEAFF
TRBV29-1	-	-	TRBJ2-5	TGCAGCTTGGGACGGGGGTACCAAGAGACCCAGTACTTC	CSLGRGYQETQYF
TRBV28	-	-	TRBJ1-2	TGTGCCAGCAAATCCCCCCGGGTTGAGAATGGCTACACCTTC	CASKSPRVENGYTF
TRBV9	-	once	TRBJ1-2	TGTGCCAGCAGCGTAGAAGGAGGGGGGAACTATGGCTACACCTTC	CASSVEGGGNYGYTF